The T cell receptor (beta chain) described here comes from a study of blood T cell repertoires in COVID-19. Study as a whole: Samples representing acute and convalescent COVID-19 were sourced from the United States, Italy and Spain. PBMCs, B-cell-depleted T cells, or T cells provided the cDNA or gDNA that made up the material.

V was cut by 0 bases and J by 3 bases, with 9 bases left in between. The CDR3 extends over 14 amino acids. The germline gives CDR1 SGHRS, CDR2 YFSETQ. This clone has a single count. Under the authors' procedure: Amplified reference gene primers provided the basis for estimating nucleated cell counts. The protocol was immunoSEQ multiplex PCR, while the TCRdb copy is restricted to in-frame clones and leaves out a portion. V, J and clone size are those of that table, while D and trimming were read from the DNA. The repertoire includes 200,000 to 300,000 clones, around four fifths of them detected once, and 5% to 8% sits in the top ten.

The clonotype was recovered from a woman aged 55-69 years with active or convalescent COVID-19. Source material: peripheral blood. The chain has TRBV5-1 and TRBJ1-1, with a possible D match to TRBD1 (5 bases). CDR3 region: CASSLAGKDTEAFF. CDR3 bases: TGCGCCAGCAGCTTGGCAGGGAAGGACACTGAAGCTTTCTTT.